The 27 T cell receptor beta chains given below trace back to one sample, sequenced in a study of T cell changes during pregnancy in multiple sclerosis. Clones were read by immunoSEQ multiplex PCR, and TCRdb kept only the in-frame ones, dropping some. The top ten hold 1.5% to 2% of the sample, which has 85,000 to 120,000 clones, about 90% seen once. This sample comprised peripheral blood, obtained after pregnancy. The receptors originated from a female donor with multiple sclerosis, enrolled in a pregnancy study.

The gene calls are TRBV2 and TRBJ1-1; D is perhaps TRBD1 (6 bases). The CDR3 runs 11 residues. The germline CDR1 and CDR2 sequences are SNHLY and FYNNEI. V was shortened by 6 bases and J by 9 bases, with 11 bases between the two germline ends. The CDR3 DNA is TGTGCCAGCAGGAAAGGGACACAAGCTTTCTTT. Encoded protein: CASRKGTQAFF.

The V gene is TRBV4-1, the J gene TRBJ2-3; D is uncertain. This CDR3 comprises 14 residues. The germline gives CDR1 MGHRA, CDR2 YSYEKL. V lost 0 bases, J lost 2 bases, and 6 bases lay in between. CDR3 nucleotide sequence: TGCGCCAGCAGCCAAGAGGGCTCCACAGATACGCAGTATTTT. It encodes CASSQEGSTDTQYF.

V and J are TRBV10-3 and TRBJ1-2; D remains ambiguous. Germline loops: CDR1 ENHRY, CDR2 SYGVKD. Trimming pared 0 bases from V and 2 bases from J, leaving 16 bases between. The CDR3 runs to 17 residues. CDR3 DNA sequence: TGTGCCATCAGTGAGTCGTCGGCGGAGGCGCTAAACTATGGCTACACCTTC. Translating gives CAISESSAEALNYGYTF.

The chain couples TRBV7-3 to TRBJ2-3; D remains ambiguous. The germline gives CDR1 SGHTA, CDR2 FQGTGA. The CDR3 runs 13 residues. Trimming stripped 5 bases from V and 10 bases from J, with 16 bases between. The CDR3 reads CASSQTPGTAQYF. CDR3 DNA: TGTGCCAGCAGCCAAACCCCGGGTACCGCGCAGTATTTT.

The chain links TRBV19 to TRBJ2-5; TRBD1 agrees at 9 bases. Germline CDR1 LNHDA, CDR2 SQIVND (reference sequence). The ends lost 7 bases at V and 5 bases at J; junction bases unmatched: 5. The CDR3 contains 13 residues. Here the CDR3 reads CASKGQGRETQYF. The DNA for the CDR3 is TGTGCCAGTAAGGGACAGGGAAGGGAGACCCAGTACTTC.

The rearrangement uses TRBV2 and TRBJ2-1, with 7 nucleotides matching TRBD1. After removal of 7 bases from V and 4 bases from J, the junction contained 7 bases not matched to a gene. The CDR3 totals 14 residues. CDR1 and CDR2 from the germline V gene are SNHLY and FYNNEI. Here the CDR3 reads CASNWDSTYNEQFF. The DNA for the CDR3 is TGTGCCAGCAACTGGGACAGCACTTACAATGAGCAGTTCTTC. Full variable domain (remainder filled in from reference TRBV2 and TRBJ2-1): EPEVTQTPSHQVTQMGQEVILRCVPISNHLYFYWYRQILGQKVEFLVSFYNNEISEKSEIFDDQFSVERPDGSNFTLKIRSTKLEDSAMYFCASNWDSTYNEQFFGPGTRLTVL.

This clone has just one count. This chain uses TRBV5-5 with TRBJ2-7; 7 nucleotides match TRBD1. Germline CDR1 is SGHKS and CDR2 is YYEKEE (reference sequence). This CDR3 is 14 amino acids long. Trimming cost V 2 bases and J 6 bases; bases outside gene matches: 8. The CDR3 is CASSLPGQSSEQYF. The CDR3 DNA reads as TGTGCCAGCAGCTTACCGGGACAGTCGTCCGAGCAGTACTTC.

The CDR3 reads CASRPGQAPYEQYF. As DNA, the CDR3 is TGTGCCAGTAGGCCGGGACAGGCCCCCTACGAGCAGTACTTC. The chain combines TRBV19 with TRBJ2-7, with 8 nucleotides matching TRBD1. The CDR3 covers 14 residues. CDR1 is LNHDA, CDR2 SQIVND, per germline (reference sequence). J lost 2 bases, V lost 6 bases, and 6 bases had no gene match.

The chain uses TRBV23-1 and TRBJ1-3; possibly TRBD1 for D (6 bases). TRBV23-1 is treated as an ORF (open reading frame) with a function not yet certain. V was cut by 2 bases and J by 3 bases, with 14 bases left in between. CDR3 length: 16 residues. Here the CDR3 reads CASSQGAPGDGNTIYF. CDR3 in DNA: TGCGCCAGCAGTCAAGGGGCTCCAGGGGATGGAAACACCATATATTTT.

This chain connects TRBV5-1 to TRBJ2-1; 9 positions match TRBD2. This CDR3 is built from 16 residues. The V gene's germline CDR1 is SGHRS and CDR2 YFSETQ. The trim removed 4 bases at V and 9 bases at J, leaving 14 bases unmatched. CDR3 amino acids: CASSPEILAGLAEQFF. In DNA form, the CDR3 reads TGCGCCAGCAGCCCTGAGATTCTAGCGGGGCTAGCTGAGCAGTTCTTC.

CDR3 DNA sequence: TGTGCCAGCAGCTTGGGGGACAGGGAGTATGGCTACACCTTC. Encoded protein: CASSLGDREYGYTF. The chain has TRBV5-6 and TRBJ1-2, with 9 bases that match TRBD1. Germline V gene data show CDR1 as SGHDT and CDR2 as YYEEEE. V was clipped by 0 bases and J by 5 bases; unmatched bases: 2. The CDR3 extends over 14 amino acids.

This chain joins TRBV6-5 and TRBJ1-4; D might be TRBD1 (5 bases). Per the germline V gene, CDR1 is MNHEY and CDR2 is SVGAGI. The CDR3 length is 13 residues. The ends were cut back, 5 bases at V and 11 bases at J, with 15 bases in the middle. In DNA, the CDR3 is TGTGCCAGCAGTAATCGAGCGGGACTTAAACTGTTTTTT. Translated: CASSNRAGLKLFF.

The chain uses TRBV5-6 and TRBJ1-2, with 12 bases fitting TRBD1. The trim removed 3 bases at V and 6 bases at J, leaving 6 bases unmatched. CDR1 SGHDT and CDR2 YYEEEE come from the germline V gene. The CDR3 runs to 15 residues. CDR3 in amino acids: CASSSPGQGADGYTF. The CDR3 DNA reads TGTGCCAGCAGCTCTCCGGGACAGGGGGCTGATGGCTACACCTTC. The variable domain in full, with the rest retrieved from reference TRBV5-6 and TRBJ1-2, is DAGVTQSPTHLIKTRGQQVTLRCSPKSGHDTVSWYQQALGQGPQFIFQYYEEEERQRGNFPDRFSGHQFPNYSSELNVNALLLGDSALYLCASSSPGQGADGYTFGSGTRLTVV.

The chain combines TRBV5-4 with TRBJ2-7; a possible D gene is TRBD2 (5 bases). CDR3 size: 17 residues. The germline gives CDR1 SGHNT, CDR2 YYREEE (reference sequence). The V and J ends lost 0 bases and 8 bases respectively, with 24 bases between them. CDR3 bases: TGTGCCAGCAGCTTGGAGGCTTTGGACTTCCGGAACAGTAAGCAGTACTTC. This codes for CASSLEALDFRNSKQYF. The variable domain in full, completed from reference TRBV5-4 and TRBJ2-7, reads ETGVTQSPTHLIKTRGQQVTLRCSSQSGHNTVSWYQQALGQGPQFIFQYYREEENGRGNFPPRFSGLQFPNYSSELNVNALELDDSALYLCASSLEALDFRNSKQYFGPGTRLTVT.

In regard to this clone: The same CDR3 also results from other DNA sequences found in this sample. The chain employs TRBV30 and TRBJ1-5; unclear D gene. Germline values: CDR1 GTSNPN, CDR2 SVGIG (reference sequence). The ends were cut back, 0 bases at V and 0 bases at J, with 3 bases in the middle. CDR3 length: 13 amino acids. Here the CDR3 reads CAWSVASNQPQHF. For the CDR3, the DNA is TGTGCCTGGAGTGTAGCTAGCAATCAGCCCCAGCATTTT.

The chain is built from TRBV9 and TRBJ1-3; D gene ambiguous. V was pared by 1 base and J by 0 bases, with 8 bases between. This CDR3 has 15 residues. CDR1 is SGDLS, CDR2 YYNGEE, per germline. The CDR3 sequence: CASSVQSNSGNTIYF. As DNA, the CDR3 is TGTGCCAGCAGCGTACAGTCCAACTCTGGAAACACCATATATTTT. The full variable domain, completed using reference TRBV9 and TRBJ1-3, is DSGVTQTPKHLITATGQRVTLRCSPRSGDLSVYWYQQSLDQGLQFLIQYYNGEERAKGNILERFSAQQFPDLHSELNLSSLELGDSALYFCASSVQSNSGNTIYFGEGSWLTVV.

The V and J genes are TRBV5-4 and TRBJ2-2; D is undetermined. CDR3 length: 12 residues. Germline CDR1 and CDR2: SGHNT and YYREEE (reference sequence). With 3 bases removed from V and 4 bases from J, the gap between germline ends came to 4 bases. The CDR3: CASSSVTGELFF. The CDR3 nucleotides read TGTGCCAGCAGCTCCGTCACCGGGGAGCTGTTTTTT.

This clone came up once. J is TRBJ2-1 and V is TRBV19, with a weak D call TRBD1 (6 bases). V shed 5 bases and J shed 10 bases, with 18 bases lying between them. Looked up from germline, CDR1 is LNHDA and CDR2 is SQIVND (reference sequence). The CDR3 has 14 amino acids. CDR3 region: CASSPEPQGHEQFF. In nucleotides, the CDR3 is TGTGCCAGTAGTCCCGAACCGCAGGGACACGAGCAGTTCTTC.

The rearrangement uses TRBV30 and TRBJ2-7, with D tentatively TRBD2 (6 bases). V lost 3 bases, J lost 2 bases, and 8 bases lay in between. The CDR3 runs to 12 residues. CDR1 and CDR2 from the germline V gene are GTSNPN and SVGIG (reference sequence). CDR3 in amino acids: CAWRRDPYEQYF. The CDR3 region has the DNA TGTGCCTGGAGGCGGGACCCCTACGAGCAGTACTTC.

The rearrangement links TRBV2 to TRBJ2-3, with 7 nucleotides matching TRBD2. J lost 0 bases, V lost 6 bases, and 3 bases had no gene match. Germline V CDR1 and CDR2: SNHLY, FYNNEI. This CDR3 spans 14 amino acids. This CDR3 is CASRGGTSTDTQYF. The DNA of the CDR3 is TGTGCCAGCAGGGGGGGGACTAGCACAGATACGCAGTATTTT.

This CDR3 reads CASSEGATAPLHF. The CDR3, as DNA: TGTGCCAGCAGTGAAGGTGCGACAGCCCCCCTCCACTTT. J is TRBJ1-6 and V is TRBV6-1, with TRBD1 as a possible D gene (5 bases). This CDR3 region has 13 residues. Germline values: CDR1 MNHNS, CDR2 SASEGT. V dropped 1 base and J dropped 13 bases, with 11 bases sitting between them.

The chain employs TRBV28 and TRBJ1-1, with 10 nucleotides matching TRBD1. V was pared by 6 bases and J by 3 bases, with 10 bases of the junction left unmatched. Germline V gene lookup returns CDR1 MDHEN and CDR2 SYDVKM. The CDR3 length is 16 residues. CDR3 DNA sequence: TGTGCCAGCAGACTTGACAGGGGGCGAGGTGACACTGAAGCTTTCTTT. It is translated as CASRLDRGRGDTEAFF.

The V call is TRBV5-5, the J call TRBJ1-6; D is unclear. This CDR3 is 13 amino acids long. In germline, CDR1 is SGHKS, CDR2 YYEKEE (reference sequence). The V gene lost 1 base and the J gene lost 8 bases, with 7 bases spanning the gap. The DNA of the CDR3 is TGTGCCAGCAGCTTGTCCCCGGATTCACCCCTCCACTTT. Its protein is CASSLSPDSPLHF.

The sample holds a few counts of this clone. This chain joins TRBV5-1 and TRBJ1-4; 9 bases match TRBD1. V shed 4 bases and J 8 bases; nucleotides not matched to a gene: 6. Germline assignment: CDR1 SGHRS and CDR2 YFSETQ. The CDR3 has 14 residues. CDR3 nucleotides: TGCGCCAGCAGCATAGAGACAGGGGGAGAAAAACTGTTTTTT. This gives the protein CASSIETGGEKLFF. The full variable domain, completed using reference TRBV5-1 and TRBJ1-4, is KAGVTQTPRYLIKTRGQQVTLSCSPISGHRSVSWYQQTPGQGLQFLFEYFSETQRNKGNFPGRFSGRQFSNSRSEMNVSTLELGDSALYLCASSIETGGEKLFFGSGTQLSVL.

V and J are TRBV4-2 and TRBJ2-3, with TRBD2 matching 10 bases. CDR1 is LGHNA and CDR2 is YNFKEQ in the germline V gene. The CDR3 runs 16 residues. Unmatched junction bases numbered 6, after V lost 5 bases and J lost 1 base. CDR3 residues: CASSSSGTSGTDTQYF. DNA for the CDR3: TGTGCCAGCAGCTCCTCCGGGACTAGCGGCACAGATACGCAGTATTTT.

J is TRBJ1-1 and V is TRBV19; D gene uncertain. This CDR3 is 14 amino acids long. CDR1 LNHDA and CDR2 SQIVND come from the germline V gene (reference sequence). V was cut by 5 bases and J by 4 bases, with 14 bases left in between. CDR3 region: CASSPRGVGTEAFF. In nucleotides, the CDR3 is TGTGCCAGTAGTCCACGGGGAGTAGGCACTGAAGCTTTCTTT. The complete variable domain, with remaining parts taken from reference TRBV19 and TRBJ1-1, reads DGGITQSPKYLFRKEGQNVTLSCEQNLNHDAMYWYRQDPGQGLRLIYYSQIVNDFQKGDIAEGYSVSREKKESFPLTVTSAQKNPTAFYLCASSPRGVGTEAFFGQGTRLTVV.

This clone was seen only once. This chain connects TRBV7-3 to TRBJ2-1; 9 bases map to TRBD2. Germline V gives CDR1 SGHTA, CDR2 FQGTGA. The length of the CDR3 is 15 residues. The trim removed 0 bases at V and 8 bases at J, leaving 5 bases unmatched. As DNA, the CDR3 is TGTGCCAGCAGCTTAACGGTCGGACTAGCGTATGAGCAGTTCTTC. Protein product: CASSLTVGLAYEQFF.